The present TCR beta chain was sequenced within a study of early T cells in non-severe SARS-CoV-2 infection. For the study at large: It was bulk RNA from unsorted whole blood that was sequenced, and the chains were unpaired.

Study outcomes and limitations: Lookups in VDJdb leaned toward anti-spike CD8 responses and missed private and CD4 specificities.

Unique molecular identifiers were attached to individual cDNA molecules. Via MiXCR, TCRdb re-called the 5' RACE reads, giving one row per CDR3 protein. The sample gives 97,000 or so distinct CDR3 sequences, more than 9.5% of which show up once; just over 4.5% is in the top ten. Looked up from germline, CDR1 is SGDLS and CDR2 is YYNGEE. V gave up 0 bases and J gave up 5 bases; unmatched junction bases: 8. This CDR3 has 15 residues. This clonotype was counted only a few times. As yet, its antigen is unknown. V and J are TRBV9 and TRBJ2-7; TRBD2 agrees at 7 bases. The sequence came from an adult who was a healthcare worker with PCR-confirmed SARS-CoV-2 infection or an uninfected control (not recorded which). Sequencing used whole blood, obtained at baseline. The CDR3 coding sequence is TGTGCCAGCAGCGTAGGGGCGGGAGACCTCCACGAGCAGTACTTC. It encodes CASSVGAGDLHEQYF.